This T cell receptor beta chain emerged from a study of blood T cells in healthy people across ages. Combining a sample-barcoded 5' primer with a J-beta primer mix, a second PCR ran for roughly 7 to 11 cycles. TCRdb re-called the 5' RACE reads through MiXCR, storing one row per CDR3 protein. Of fewer than 750,000 distinct CDR3 sequences listed, roughly 43% are singletons. Broader study findings: PBMCs were not sorted, which prevented a conclusive comparison of naive versus antigen-experienced cells.

This clonotype was detected a few times. The antigen remains undetermined. CDR3 size: 13 residues. Germline V gene lookup returns CDR1 DFQATT and CDR2 SNEGSKA (reference sequence). V lost 6 bases to trimming and J lost 5 bases, with 17 bases between them. Sequencing was performed on blood. The clonotype comes from an elderly man in good health. The chain is built from TRBV20-1 and TRBJ2-7, with D perhaps matching TRBD2 (7 bases). The CDR3 bases are TGCAGTGCCCAGAGGGGGGGATTGGACGAGCAGTACTTC. Its translation: CSAQRGGLDEQYF.